This T cell receptor (beta chain) was sequenced for a study of blood T cell repertoires in COVID-19. Study overall: The United States, Italy and Spain provided the acute and convalescent COVID-19 samples. PBMCs, B-cell-depleted T cells, or T cells were the source of the cDNA or gDNA that made up the material.

As processed by the authors: Estimation of nucleated cell counts was performed using reference gene primer amplification. Produced via immunoSEQ multiplex PCR; TCRdb's table is partial and in-frame only. V and J calls and clone size come straight from that table; D and trimming were deduced from the DNA. The table shows under 100,000 clones, with about 86% occurring only once. V lost 0 bases to trimming and J lost 8 bases, with 9 bases between them. The CDR3 sequence is 13 residues long. The germline V gene encodes CDR1 SGHRS and CDR2 YFSETQ. The sequencing input was peripheral blood. The V gene is TRBV5-1, the J gene TRBJ1-3; D gene ambiguous. The clonotype was recovered from a woman aged 55-75 years with acute or convalescent COVID-19. The chain's CDR3 is CASSLELGDTIYF. The CDR3 nucleotides are TGCGCCAGCAGCTTGGAGCTCGGTGACACCATATATTTT.